Listed here is a single T cell receptor (beta chain). The method was immunoSEQ multiplex PCR; TCRdb's version includes in-frame clones alone and lacks a portion of them. The sample includes more than 200,000 clones, 70% to 90% of them seen just once. J was trimmed by 1 base and V by 3 bases; bases with no gene match: 2. The CDR3 extends over 16 amino acids. Germline CDR1 and CDR2: SGHVS and FQNEAQ. These data belong to a study of blood T cell repertoires in COVID-19. In the study overall: Nucleic acid was either cDNA or gDNA, and it came from T cells, B-cell-depleted T cells, or PBMCs.

Sample: PBMCs or T cells enriched from blood (not recorded which). The J gene is TRBJ2-7, the V gene TRBV7-8, with TRBD2 matching 14 bases. The sequence was obtained from a woman aged 50 to 65 who had recovered from COVID-19. The CDR3, as DNA: TGTGCCAGCAGCTTTAGGACTAGCGGGGGGTCCTACGAGCAGTACTTC. It translates to CASSFRTSGGSYEQYF. Looking up the rest from reference TRBV7-8 and TRBJ2-7 gives the full variable domain: GAGVSQSPRYKVAKRGQDVALRCDPISGHVSLFWYQQALGQGPEFLTYFQNEAQLDKSGLPSDRFFAERPEGSVSTLKIQRTQQEDSAVYLCASSFRTSGGSYEQYFGPGTRLTVT.